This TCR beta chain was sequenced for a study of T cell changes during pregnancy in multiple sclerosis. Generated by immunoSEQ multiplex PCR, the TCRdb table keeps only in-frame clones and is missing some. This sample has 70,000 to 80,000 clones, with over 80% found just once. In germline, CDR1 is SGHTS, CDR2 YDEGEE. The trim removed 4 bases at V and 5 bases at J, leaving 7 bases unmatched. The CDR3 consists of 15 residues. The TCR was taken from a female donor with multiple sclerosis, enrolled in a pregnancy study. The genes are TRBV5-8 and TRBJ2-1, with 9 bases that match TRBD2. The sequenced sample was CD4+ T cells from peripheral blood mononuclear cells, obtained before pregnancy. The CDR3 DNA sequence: TGTGCCAGCAGCCATGGACTAGCGAGGGACAATGAGCAGTTCTTC. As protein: CASSHGLARDNEQFF.